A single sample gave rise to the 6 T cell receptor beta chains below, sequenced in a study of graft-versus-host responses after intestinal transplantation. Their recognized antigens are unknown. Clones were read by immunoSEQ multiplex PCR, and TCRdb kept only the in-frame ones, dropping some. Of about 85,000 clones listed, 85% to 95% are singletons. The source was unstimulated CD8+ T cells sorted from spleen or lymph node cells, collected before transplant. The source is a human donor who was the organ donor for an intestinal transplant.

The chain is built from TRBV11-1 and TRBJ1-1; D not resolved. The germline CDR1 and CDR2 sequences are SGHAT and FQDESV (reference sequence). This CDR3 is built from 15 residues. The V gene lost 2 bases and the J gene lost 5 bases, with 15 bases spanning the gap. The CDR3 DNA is TGTGCCAGCAGCTTATTTCGGGGTCCTCCGACTGAAGCTTTCTTT. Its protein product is CASSLFRGPPTEAFF.

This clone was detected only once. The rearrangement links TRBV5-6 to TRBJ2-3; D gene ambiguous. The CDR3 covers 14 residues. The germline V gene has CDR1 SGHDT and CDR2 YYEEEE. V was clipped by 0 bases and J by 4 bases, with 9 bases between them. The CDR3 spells CASSLAVGSDTQYF. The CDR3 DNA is TGTGCCAGCAGCTTGGCGGTTGGGTCAGATACGCAGTATTTT.

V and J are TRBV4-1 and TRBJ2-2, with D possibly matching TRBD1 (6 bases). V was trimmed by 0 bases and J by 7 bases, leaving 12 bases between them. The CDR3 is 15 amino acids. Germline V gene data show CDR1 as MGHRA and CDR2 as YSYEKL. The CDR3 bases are TGCGCCAGCAGCCAAGATTGGGGGCCGGGCGGGGAGCTGTTTTTT. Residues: CASSQDWGPGGELFF.

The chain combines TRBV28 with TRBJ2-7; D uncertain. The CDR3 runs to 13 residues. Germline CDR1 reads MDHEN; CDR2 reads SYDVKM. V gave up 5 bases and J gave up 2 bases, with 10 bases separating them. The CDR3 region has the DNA TGTGCCAGCAGTGAACTTACTGCCTACGAGCAGTACTTC. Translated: CASSELTAYEQYF.

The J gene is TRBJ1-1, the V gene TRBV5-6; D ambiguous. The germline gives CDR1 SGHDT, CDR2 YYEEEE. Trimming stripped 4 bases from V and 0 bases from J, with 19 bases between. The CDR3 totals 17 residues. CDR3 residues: CASSRNTGELVNTEAFF. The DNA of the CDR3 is TGTGCCAGCAGCCGGAACACGGGAGAATTGGTGAACACTGAAGCTTTCTTT.

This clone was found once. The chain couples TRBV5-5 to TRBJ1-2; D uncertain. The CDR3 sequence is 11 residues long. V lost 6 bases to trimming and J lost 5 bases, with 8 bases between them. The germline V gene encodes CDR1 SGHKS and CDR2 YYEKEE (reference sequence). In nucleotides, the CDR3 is TGTGCCAGCAACGGGTTGTATGGCTACACCTTC. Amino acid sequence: CASNGLYGYTF.